The 8 T cell receptor beta chains presented below share a single source sample, sequenced in a study of cytomegalovirus exposure and HLA in healthy donors. PCR was performed using 60 Vbeta and 13 Jbeta primers. Method: immunoSEQ multiplex PCR; TCRdb's copy keeps in-frame clones and lacks some. The sample's table shows 150,000 to 200,000 clones. The material sequenced was PBMCs. The receptors were sampled from a young man in good health and CMV-seronegative.

This sequence joins TRBV11-3 and TRBJ2-1; TRBD2 is a possible D gene (6 bases). This CDR3 is 13 amino acids long. Germline CDR1 SGHNT, CDR2 YENEEA. V was pared by 6 bases and J by 8 bases, with 14 bases between. The DNA of the CDR3 is TGTGCCAGCAGTCCGGGACTGCGGTATGAGCAGTTCTTC. It specifies CASSPGLRYEQFF.

The V call is TRBV27, the J call TRBJ2-3, with 7 bases matching TRBD2. Germline CDR1 is MNHEY and CDR2 is SMNVEV (reference sequence). After removal of 5 bases from V and 1 base from J, the junction contained 6 bases not matched to a gene. CDR3 length: 15 residues. The CDR3 spells CASSARGTRTDTQYF. For the CDR3, the DNA is TGTGCCAGCAGTGCGCGGGGGACCCGCACAGATACGCAGTATTTT.

The chain carries TRBV5-1 and TRBJ1-2; TRBD1 might be the D (6 bases). This CDR3 has 15 amino acids. Trimming took off 4 bases at V and 5 bases at J, with 18 bases between the two ends. Germline lookup yields CDR1 SGHRS and CDR2 YFSETQ. CDR3 region: CASSTGGGGAYGYTF. The CDR3 region has the DNA TGCGCCAGCAGCACTGGAGGTGGGGGCGCATATGGCTACACCTTC.

V usage is TRBV6-5 and J usage is TRBJ2-1; 10 bases match TRBD1. Per germline, CDR1 MNHEY and CDR2 SVGAGI. Losses at the gene ends were 0 bases for V and 3 bases for J; bases not matched to a gene: 2. The CDR3 spans 16 residues. As DNA, the CDR3 is TGTGCCAGCAGTTACTCGACAGGGGGCAACTACAATGAGCAGTTCTTC. Protein sequence: CASSYSTGGNYNEQFF.

CDR3 in DNA: TGTGCCAGCAGCAGACAGGCGATCACTGAAGCTTTCTTT. Amino acid sequence: CASSRQAITEAFF. The chain combines TRBV6-5 with TRBJ1-1; possible D gene TRBD1, 6 bases. V dropped 6 bases and J dropped 4 bases, with 12 bases sitting between them. This CDR3 has 13 residues. Germline V gene lookup returns CDR1 MNHEY and CDR2 SVGAGI.

The V and J genes are TRBV7-6 and TRBJ2-2; D is perhaps TRBD2 (5 bases). Germline CDR1 reads SGHVS; CDR2 reads FNYEAQ. This CDR3 has 16 amino acids. V lost 6 bases to trimming and J lost 6 bases, with 20 bases between them. CDR3 sequence: CASSRSSGGFSGELFF. Here the CDR3 DNA reads TGTGCCAGCAGTCGGAGCAGTGGAGGCTTTTCCGGGGAGCTGTTTTTT.

V usage is TRBV28 and J usage is TRBJ1-2; 10 positions agree with TRBD1. V was pared by 7 bases and J by 7 bases, with 9 bases of the junction left unmatched. The germline gives CDR1 MDHEN, CDR2 SYDVKM. The CDR3 consists of 14 residues. The DNA for the CDR3 is TGTGCCAGCAATGGGACAGGGGTGGATGGTGGCTACACCTTC. This codes for CASNGTGVDGGYTF.

The rearrangement links TRBV6-6 to TRBJ2-7, with D perhaps matching TRBD2 (7 bases). Trimming took off 0 bases at V and 6 bases at J, with 15 bases between the two ends. Germline CDR1 MNHNY, CDR2 SVGAGI (reference sequence). The CDR3 extends over 15 amino acids. The CDR3 loop reads CASSYSGGHQTEQYF. The DNA for the CDR3 is TGTGCCAGCAGTTACTCGGGGGGGCACCAGACCGAGCAGTACTTC.